The 31 T cell receptor beta chains listed next were all sequenced from one sample in a study of early T cells in non-severe SARS-CoV-2 infection. TCRdb redid the calling of the 5' RACE reads with MiXCR, one entry per CDR3 protein. The table includes 70,000 to 85,000 distinct CDR3 sequences, around 10% detected once. Sequenced input: whole blood. The receptors shown here come from an adult who was a healthcare worker with PCR-confirmed SARS-CoV-2 infection or an uninfected control (not recorded which).

This clonotype was counted ten times or more. The chain employs TRBV7-3 and TRBJ1-6, with 8 nucleotides matching TRBD1. Unmatched junction bases numbered 0, after V lost 4 bases and J lost 7 bases. This CDR3 contains 13 residues. Looked up from germline, CDR1 is SGHTA and CDR2 is FQGTGA. CDR3 DNA: TGTGCCAGCAGCTGGGACAGGAATTCACCCCTCCACTTT. Translation: CASSWDRNSPLHF.

This clonotype has a count of ten or more. The J gene is TRBJ2-3, the V gene TRBV6-2 or TRBV6-3; D is possibly TRBD1 (6 bases). The CDR3 sequence is 12 residues long. Trimming stripped 6 bases from V and 4 bases from J, with 8 bases between. CDR1 and CDR2 (germline): MNHEY, SVGEGT. As DNA, the CDR3 is TGTGCCAGCAGCCACAGGGCAGATACGCAGTATTTT. As protein: CASSHRADTQYF.

This rearrangement joins TRBV6-6 to TRBJ2-7, with D hard to call. Looked up from germline, CDR1 is MNHNY and CDR2 is SVGAGI (reference sequence). Trimming took 5 bases from V and 5 from J, leaving 7 bases between them. The CDR3 length is 11 residues. CDR3 in amino acids: CASSPSHEQYF. DNA for the CDR3: TGTGCCAGCAGTCCCTCACACGAGCAGTACTTC.

The V gene is TRBV3-1, the J gene TRBJ2-1; D gene unclear. The CDR3 runs to 12 residues. The germline V gene has CDR1 LGHDT and CDR2 YNNKEL (reference sequence). Trimming stripped 5 bases from V and 6 bases from J, with 8 bases between. The CDR3, as DNA: TGTGCCAGCAGCGACTCTCTCAATGAGCAGTTCTTC. Its translation is CASSDSLNEQFF.

This clonotype occurred once. This rearrangement joins TRBV18 to TRBJ2-7; D is ambiguous. Germline assignment: CDR1 KGHSH and CDR2 LQKENI. The CDR3 has 15 residues. With 2 bases removed from V and 2 bases from J, the gap between germline ends came to 13 bases. CDR3 sequence: CASSPSSMATYEQYF. The CDR3 bases are TGTGCCAGCTCACCATCCTCGATGGCGACCTACGAGCAGTACTTC.

This clonotype was observed at least ten times. This sequence joins TRBV29-1 and TRBJ1-1, with 8 bases matching TRBD1. The germline V gene encodes CDR1 SQVTM and CDR2 ANQGSEA. J was trimmed by 3 bases and V by 0 bases; bases with no gene match: 6. The CDR3 loop spans 15 amino acids. CDR3: CSVEDWDRTYTEAFF. The CDR3 DNA sequence: TGCAGCGTTGAAGATTGGGACAGGACCTACACTGAAGCTTTCTTT.

This clonotype showed up many times. The V call is TRBV29-1, the J call TRBJ2-5; 7 bases fit TRBD2. Germline V gene lookup returns CDR1 SQVTM and CDR2 ANQGSEA. The CDR3 extends over 12 amino acids. Unmatched junction bases numbered 3, after V lost 6 bases and J lost 2 bases. The CDR3 DNA reads as TGCAGCGTCCGGGAGGCTCAAGAGACCCAGTACTTC. Its protein product is CSVREAQETQYF.

The genes are TRBV11-3 and TRBJ2-1; D unclear. The germline V and J ends were trimmed by 7 bases and 8 bases, with 15 bases remaining between them. Germline CDR1 is SGHNT and CDR2 is YENEEA. This CDR3 comprises 13 residues. Here the CDR3 DNA reads TGTGCCAGCACCCAATGGGTCGGAGATGAGCAGTTCTTC. Encoded protein: CASTQWVGDEQFF.

This clonotype occurred many times. The chain joins TRBV11-2 to TRBJ1-1, with TRBD1 matching 11 bases. The ends lost 5 bases at V and 1 base at J; junction bases unmatched: 9. The CDR3 has 17 residues. Germline V gene sequence: CDR1 SGHAT, CDR2 FQNNGV. The CDR3 DNA reads as TGTGCCAGCAGCCGGCAGGGACAGGGGGTACGGAACACTGAAGCTTTCTTT. The encoded protein is CASSRQGQGVRNTEAFF.

The chain carries TRBV11-2 and TRBJ2-1; D gene unclear. The germline CDR1 and CDR2 sequences are SGHAT and FQNNGV. Trimming took 3 bases from V and 0 from J, leaving 0 bases between them. The CDR3 sequence is 12 residues long. CDR3 protein: CASSFSYNEQFF. Written as DNA, the CDR3 is TGTGCCAGCAGCTTCTCCTACAATGAGCAGTTCTTC.

This clonotype occurred many times. The genes are TRBV7-9 and TRBJ1-2; D gene unclear. This CDR3 contains 12 residues. V was clipped by 3 bases and J by 6 bases, with 8 bases between them. Germline V gives CDR1 SEHNR, CDR2 FQNEAQ (reference sequence). CDR3 nucleotide sequence: TGTGCCAGCAGCTTTGACAAACATGGCTACACCTTC. It yields the protein CASSFDKHGYTF.

A few counts support this clonotype. This chain connects TRBV20-1 to TRBJ2-3; tentatively, D is TRBD1 (5 bases). Trimming removed 1 base at V and 2 bases at J, with 10 bases between. The CDR3 length is 14 residues. Germline V gives CDR1 DFQATT, CDR2 SNEGSKA (reference sequence). The CDR3 nucleotides read TGCAGTGCTAGAGGCACAGGAAACACAGATACGCAGTATTTT. This codes for CSARGTGNTDTQYF.

This clonotype came up a few times. The chain recombines TRBV4-1 with TRBJ2-5; D ambiguous. Germline values: CDR1 MGHRA, CDR2 YSYEKL. Trimming cost V 2 bases and J 5 bases, with 9 bases left between them. This CDR3 has 13 amino acids. This CDR3 reads CASSQYPPETQYF. The CDR3 region has the DNA TGCGCCAGCAGCCAATATCCTCCGGAGACCCAGTACTTC.

This clonotype was recorded many times. The gene calls are TRBV20-1 and TRBJ2-7; 8 bases match TRBD2. Trimming took 2 bases from V and 3 from J; bases not matched to a gene: 3. Germline values: CDR1 DFQATT, CDR2 SNEGSKA (reference sequence). The CDR3 is made up of 13 amino acids. This CDR3 reads CSARLAGRYEQYF. The CDR3 DNA reads as TGCAGTGCTAGACTAGCGGGCCGCTACGAGCAGTACTTC.

In DNA, the CDR3 is TGCAGTGCTGCACGACAGTTCACTGGCACAGATACGCAGTATTTT. Its translation is CSAARQFTGTDTQYF. This sequence joins TRBV20-1 and TRBJ2-3, with D perhaps TRBD1 (5 bases). This CDR3 contains 15 residues. V dropped 5 bases and J dropped 1 base, with 16 bases sitting between them. Germline-derived CDR1 and CDR2 are DFQATT and SNEGSKA (reference sequence).

The table lists this clonotype with a few counts. The chain couples TRBV3-1 to TRBJ2-7, with TRBD1 matching 7 bases. Germline V gives CDR1 LGHDT, CDR2 YNNKEL (reference sequence). V shed 0 bases and J 6 bases; nucleotides not matched to a gene: 5. The CDR3 spans 14 residues. CDR3 DNA: TGTGCCAGCAGCCAAGATCGAAACAGGGGCGAGCAGTACTTC. It specifies CASSQDRNRGEQYF.

This rearrangement joins TRBV12-3 or TRBV12-4 to TRBJ1-4; D unclear. The V and J ends lost 4 bases and 7 bases respectively, with 13 bases between them. There are 14 residues in the CDR3. CDR3 region: CASSSSRRGEKLFF. DNA of the CDR3: TGTGCCAGCAGTTCGTCTCGGCGGGGTGAAAAACTGTTTTTT.

This clonotype was observed many times. The genes are TRBV6-5 and TRBJ1-4; TRBD1 aligns across 7 bases. CDR3 size: 16 residues. Germline V gene sequence: CDR1 MNHEY, CDR2 SVGAGI. Trimming took 6 bases from V and 4 from J; bases not matched to a gene: 11. The CDR3 sequence is CASRNGRDSLNEKLFF. In DNA form, the CDR3 reads TGTGCCAGCAGAAACGGCCGGGACAGCCTTAATGAAAAACTGTTTTTT.

The chain employs TRBV7-8 and TRBJ2-2, with no clear D. Trimming removed 3 bases at V and 6 bases at J, with 14 bases between. The CDR3 covers 15 residues. Germline V CDR1 and CDR2: SGHVS, FQNEAQ. The CDR3 spells CASSFGRISSGELFF. Here the CDR3 DNA reads TGTGCCAGCAGCTTTGGGCGGATCTCTTCCGGGGAGCTGTTTTTT. Looking up the rest from reference TRBV7-8 and TRBJ2-2 gives the full variable domain: GAGVSQSPRYKVAKRGQDVALRCDPISGHVSLFWYQQALGQGPEFLTYFQNEAQLDKSGLPSDRFFAERPEGSVSTLKIQRTQQEDSAVYLCASSFGRISSGELFFGEGSRLTVL.

The rearrangement links TRBV4-2 to TRBJ2-1; D might be TRBD1 or TRBD2, each matching 7 bases. Trimming left V 1 base short and J 5 bases short, with 12 bases between. CDR1 is LGHNA, CDR2 YNFKEQ, per germline. The CDR3 runs to 15 residues. CDR3 coding DNA: TGTGCCAGCAGCCAAGGACAGGGAGGGCACAATGAGCAGTTCTTC. Translating gives CASSQGQGGHNEQFF.

The V gene is TRBV5-6, the J gene TRBJ2-3, with 7 bases fitting TRBD1. Germline CDR1 reads SGHDT; CDR2 reads YYEEEE. The CDR3 has 14 amino acids. Germline trimming cut 3 bases from V and 4 bases from J; bases unmatched to any gene: 5. The CDR3 nucleotides read TGTGCCAGCAGCTGGCAGACAGGGTCAGATACGCAGTATTTT. Its translation is CASSWQTGSDTQYF.

This clonotype has more than one count but fewer than ten. The V gene is TRBV5-8, the J gene TRBJ1-6; D is uncertain. The CDR3 covers 15 residues. V was pared by 1 base and J by 6 bases, with 11 bases between. Per the germline V gene, CDR1 is SGHTS and CDR2 is YDEGEE. The CDR3 loop reads CASSLMDGFNSPLHF. The CDR3 DNA reads as TGTGCCAGCAGCTTGATGGACGGATTTAATTCACCCCTCCACTTT.

This clonotype was seen repeatedly, ten times or more. V gene TRBV6-5 combines with J gene TRBJ1-1; D unclear. V was clipped by 6 bases and J by 1 base, with 15 bases between them. This CDR3 spans 15 amino acids. CDR1 is MNHEY and CDR2 is SVGAGI in the germline V gene. The CDR3, as DNA: TGTGCCAGCAGCCCCATGGGTGCAGGGAACACTGAAGCTTTCTTT. Protein: CASSPMGAGNTEAFF.

J is TRBJ1-1 and V is TRBV19, with a tentative D call TRBD1 (5 bases). V lost 7 bases and J lost 1, with 10 bases in between. The CDR3 loop spans 13 amino acids. CDR1 LNHDA and CDR2 SQIVND come from the germline V gene (reference sequence). CDR3 protein: CASKLGTNTEAFF. The CDR3 DNA reads as TGTGCCAGTAAGTTGGGGACGAACACTGAAGCTTTCTTT.

The chain has TRBV28 and TRBJ2-3; D assignment may be TRBD1 or TRBD2 (5 bases each). This CDR3 has 12 residues. CDR1 and CDR2 from the germline V gene are MDHEN and SYDVKM. V was shortened by 6 bases and J by 5 bases, with 9 bases between the two germline ends. The CDR3, as DNA: TGTGCCAGCAGCTGGGGGATAGATACGCAGTATTTT. It translates to CASSWGIDTQYF. The full variable domain, rest sourced from reference TRBV28 and TRBJ2-3, is DVKVTQSSRYLVKRTGEKVFLECVQDMDHENMFWYRQDPGLGLRLIYFSYDVKMKEKGDIPEGYSVSREKKERFSLILESASTNQTSMYLCASSWGIDTQYFGPGTRLTVL.

This clonotype was recorded once. This may stem from a read error, because a much larger clone lies one nucleotide away. The CDR3 end shows no conserved phenylalanine or tryptophan, and so a read error is likely. J is TRBJ2-3 and V is TRBV7-9, with no clear D. CDR1 and CDR2 from the germline V gene are SEHNR and FQNEAQ (reference sequence). The CDR3 consists of 13 residues. Trimming took 3 bases from V and 0 from J, leaving 4 bases between them. CDR3 loop: CASSFSSTDTQYY. DNA of the CDR3: TGTGCCAGCAGCTTTTCTAGCACAGATACGCAGTATTAT.

This clonotype showed up many times. This sequence joins TRBV7-3 and TRBJ2-5; D is ambiguous. CDR1 is SGHTA and CDR2 is FQGTGA in the germline V gene. The CDR3 is 13 amino acids. Trimming stripped 2 bases from V and 3 bases from J, with 7 bases between. The DNA for the CDR3 is TGTGCCAGCAGCTTACGGAGAAAAGAGACCCAGTACTTC. Translated, it gives CASSLRRKETQYF.

Points on this clonotype: Possible read error: a much larger clone is one base away. The chain has TRBV18 and TRBJ1-6, with unresolved D. V dropped 2 bases and J dropped 10 bases, with 12 bases sitting between them. The CDR3 extends over 14 amino acids. Per germline, CDR1 KGHSH and CDR2 LQKENI. The CDR3 here is CASSPVGSGSPLHF. Written as DNA, the CDR3 is TGTGCCAGCTCACCAGTGGGGAGCGGGTCACCCCTCCACTTT.

The chain has TRBV18 and TRBJ2-2; a weak D match, TRBD2 (6 bases). Germline CDR1 and CDR2: KGHSH and LQKENI. The CDR3 runs 15 residues. Trimming pared 3 bases from V and 7 bases from J, leaving 15 bases between. The CDR3 sequence is CASSPLIAVYGELFF. CDR3 DNA sequence: TGTGCCAGCTCACCTCTAATAGCGGTCTACGGGGAGCTGTTTTTT.

This clonotype was found many times. The rearrangement joins TRBV7-8 to TRBJ2-5; a weak D match, TRBD2 (7 bases). With 1 base removed from V and 2 bases from J, the gap between germline ends came to 11 bases. There are 15 residues in the CDR3. CDR1 and CDR2 from the germline V gene are SGHVS and FQNEAQ. Here the CDR3 reads CASSLGGGSQETQYF. CDR3 in DNA: TGTGCCAGCAGCTTAGGGGGGGGCTCACAAGAGACCCAGTACTTC.

This clonotype was counted a few times. The chain employs TRBV11-2 and TRBJ2-7; D is uncertain. Per germline, CDR1 SGHAT and CDR2 FQNNGV. The CDR3 covers 14 residues. V shed 1 base and J shed 5 bases, with 12 bases lying between them. In DNA, the CDR3 is TGTGCCAGCAGCTTAGGTTTACATCCGCACGAGCAGTACTTC. Translated: CASSLGLHPHEQYF.